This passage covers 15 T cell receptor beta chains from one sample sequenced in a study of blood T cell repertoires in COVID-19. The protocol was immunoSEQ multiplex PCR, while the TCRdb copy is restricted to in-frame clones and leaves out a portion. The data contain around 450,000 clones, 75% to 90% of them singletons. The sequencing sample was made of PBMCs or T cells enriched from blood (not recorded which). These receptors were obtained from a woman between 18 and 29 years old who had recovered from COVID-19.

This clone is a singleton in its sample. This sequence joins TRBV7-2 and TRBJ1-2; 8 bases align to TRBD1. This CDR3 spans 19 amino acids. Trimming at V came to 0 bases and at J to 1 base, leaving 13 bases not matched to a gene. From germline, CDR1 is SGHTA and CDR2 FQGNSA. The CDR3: CASSLAPDRAVSSNYGYTF. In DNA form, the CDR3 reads TGTGCCAGCAGCTTAGCCCCGGACAGGGCTGTGTCAAGTAACTATGGCTACACCTTC.

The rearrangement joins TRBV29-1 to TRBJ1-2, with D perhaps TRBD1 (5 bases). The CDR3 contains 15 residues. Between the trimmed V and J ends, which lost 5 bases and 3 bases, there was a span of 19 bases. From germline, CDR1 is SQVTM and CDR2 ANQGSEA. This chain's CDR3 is CSVPIGSGRDYGYTF. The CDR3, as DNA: TGCAGCGTTCCCATAGGGTCGGGCAGGGACTATGGCTACACCTTC.

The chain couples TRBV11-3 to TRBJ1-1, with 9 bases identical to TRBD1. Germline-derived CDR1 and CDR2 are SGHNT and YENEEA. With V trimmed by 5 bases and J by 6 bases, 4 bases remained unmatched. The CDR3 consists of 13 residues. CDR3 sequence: CASSRDRAAEAFF. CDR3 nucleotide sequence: TGTGCCAGCAGCCGGGACAGGGCCGCTGAAGCTTTCTTT.

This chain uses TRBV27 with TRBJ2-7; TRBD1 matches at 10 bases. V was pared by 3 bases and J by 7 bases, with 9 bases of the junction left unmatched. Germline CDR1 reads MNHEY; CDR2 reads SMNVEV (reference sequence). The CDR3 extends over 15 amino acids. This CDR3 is CASSFGRDRGGEQYF. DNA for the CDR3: TGTGCCAGCAGTTTTGGCCGGGACAGGGGTGGAGAGCAGTACTTC.

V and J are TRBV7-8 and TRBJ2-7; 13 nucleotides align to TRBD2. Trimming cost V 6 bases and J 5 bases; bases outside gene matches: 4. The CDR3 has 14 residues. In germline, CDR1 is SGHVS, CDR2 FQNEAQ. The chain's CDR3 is CASRSGLAGDEQYF. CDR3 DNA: TGTGCCAGCAGATCCGGACTAGCGGGGGACGAGCAGTACTTC.

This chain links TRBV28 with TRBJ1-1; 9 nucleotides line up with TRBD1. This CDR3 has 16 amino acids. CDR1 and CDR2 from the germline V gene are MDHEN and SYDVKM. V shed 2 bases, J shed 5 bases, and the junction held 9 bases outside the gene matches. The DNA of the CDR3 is TGTGCCAGCAGTTTAAAGGACAGGGGACCGGGGACTGAAGCTTTCTTT. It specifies CASSLKDRGPGTEAFF.

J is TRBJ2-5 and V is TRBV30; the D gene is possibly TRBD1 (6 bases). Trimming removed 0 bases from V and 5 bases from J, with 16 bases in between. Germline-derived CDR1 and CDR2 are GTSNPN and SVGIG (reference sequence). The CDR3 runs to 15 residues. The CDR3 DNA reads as TGTGCCTGGAGTGTACCGTTTCCAGGGGTGGAGACCCAGTACTTC. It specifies CAWSVPFPGVETQYF.

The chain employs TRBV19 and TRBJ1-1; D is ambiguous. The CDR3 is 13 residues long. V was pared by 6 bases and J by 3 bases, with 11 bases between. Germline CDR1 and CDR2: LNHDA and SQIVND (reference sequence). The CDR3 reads CASSLIGDTEAFF. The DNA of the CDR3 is TGTGCCAGTAGCCTCATAGGAGACACTGAAGCTTTCTTT.

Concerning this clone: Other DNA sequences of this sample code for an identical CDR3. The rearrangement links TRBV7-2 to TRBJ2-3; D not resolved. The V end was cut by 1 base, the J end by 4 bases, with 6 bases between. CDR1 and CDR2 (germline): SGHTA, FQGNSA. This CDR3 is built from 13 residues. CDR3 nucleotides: TGTGCCAGCAGCTTAGTCTCCGCAGATACGCAGTATTTT. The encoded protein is CASSLVSADTQYF.

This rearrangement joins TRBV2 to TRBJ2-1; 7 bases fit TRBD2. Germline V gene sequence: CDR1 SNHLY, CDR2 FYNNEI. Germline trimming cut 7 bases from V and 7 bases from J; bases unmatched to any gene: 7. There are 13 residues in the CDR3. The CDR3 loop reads CASNGGYSNEQFF. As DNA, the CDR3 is TGTGCCAGCAACGGGGGGTATAGTAATGAGCAGTTCTTC. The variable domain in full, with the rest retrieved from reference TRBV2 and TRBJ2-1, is EPEVTQTPSHQVTQMGQEVILRCVPISNHLYFYWYRQILGQKVEFLVSFYNNEISEKSEIFDDQFSVERPDGSNFTLKIRSTKLEDSAMYFCASNGGYSNEQFFGPGTRLTVL.

CDR3 bases: TGCGCCAGCAGCCCGGACAGGGGGATCTACAATGAGCAGTTCTTC. Its protein product is CASSPDRGIYNEQFF. V and J are TRBV5-1 and TRBJ2-1; 10 nucleotides agree with TRBD1. Germline loops: CDR1 SGHRS, CDR2 YFSETQ. The junction had 4 bases not matched to a gene; V was cut back by 4 bases and J by 3 bases. The CDR3 totals 15 residues.

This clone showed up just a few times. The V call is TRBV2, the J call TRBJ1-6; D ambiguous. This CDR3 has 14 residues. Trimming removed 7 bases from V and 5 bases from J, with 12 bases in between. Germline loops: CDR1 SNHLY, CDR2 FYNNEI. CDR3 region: CASMEGVHNSPLHF. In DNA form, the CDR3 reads TGTGCCAGCATGGAGGGAGTTCATAATTCACCCCTCCACTTT.

CDR3 region: CASNTADGYGYTF. CDR3 bases: TGCGCCAGCAATACCGCGGATGGCTATGGCTACACCTTC. This chain uses TRBV5-1 with TRBJ1-2; unclear D gene. The CDR3 covers 13 residues. V lost 6 bases, J lost 4 bases, and 13 bases lay in between. Germline assignment: CDR1 SGHRS and CDR2 YFSETQ.

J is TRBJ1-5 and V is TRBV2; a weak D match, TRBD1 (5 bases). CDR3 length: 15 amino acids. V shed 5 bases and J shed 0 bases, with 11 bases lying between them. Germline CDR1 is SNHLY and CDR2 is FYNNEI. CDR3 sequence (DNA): TGTGCCAGCAGTCAAGGGGACTATAGCAATCAGCCCCAGCATTTT. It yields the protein CASSQGDYSNQPQHF.

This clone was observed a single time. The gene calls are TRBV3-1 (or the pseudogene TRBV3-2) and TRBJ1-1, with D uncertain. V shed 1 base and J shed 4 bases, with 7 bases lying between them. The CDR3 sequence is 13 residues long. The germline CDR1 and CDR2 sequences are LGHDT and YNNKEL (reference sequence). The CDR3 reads CASSQVGVTEAFF. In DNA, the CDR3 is TGTGCCAGCAGCCAAGTAGGAGTCACTGAAGCTTTCTTT.